A single sample is the source of the 18 T cell receptor beta chains below, sequenced in a study of blood T cell repertoires in COVID-19. Using immunoSEQ multiplex PCR, the repertoire was profiled, and TCRdb retains in-frame clones only, with some absent. The sample includes fewer than 180,000 clones, about 80% of them seen just once. The sequencing sample was made of peripheral blood. These receptors originate from a man between 70 and 80 years old with acute or convalescent COVID-19.

This rearrangement joins TRBV6-5 to TRBJ2-5; maybe TRBD1 (6 bases). The CDR3 contains 14 residues. Germline V gene data show CDR1 as MNHEY and CDR2 as SVGAGI. The germline V and J ends were trimmed by 7 bases and 4 bases, with 16 bases remaining between them. In DNA form, the CDR3 reads TGTGCCAGCACTCCCTCCAGGGGTCCAGAGACCCAGTACTTC. It translates to CASTPSRGPETQYF.

The table lists this clone with a count of one. The chain combines TRBV6-5 with TRBJ2-1; TRBD2 agrees at 9 bases. This CDR3 has 14 residues. V shed 7 bases and J 4 bases; nucleotides not matched to a gene: 5. The V gene's germline CDR1 is MNHEY and CDR2 SVGAGI. CDR3 coding DNA: TGTGCCAGCACACCTCTAGCGGGGTACAATGAGCAGTTCTTC. Protein: CASTPLAGYNEQFF.

The V call is TRBV5-1, the J call TRBJ1-1, with TRBD1 as a possible D gene (5 bases). The CDR3 consists of 16 residues. The V end was cut by 2 bases, the J end by 6 bases, with 20 bases between. Germline-derived CDR1 and CDR2 are SGHRS and YFSETQ. CDR3 protein: CASSLGARTRRAEAFF. The CDR3 DNA is TGCGCCAGCAGCTTAGGGGCCAGGACCAGAAGGGCTGAAGCTTTCTTT. The full variable domain, in which reference TRBV5-1 and TRBJ1-1 provide the parts outside the CDR3, is KAGVTQTPRYLIKTRGQQVTLSCSPISGHRSVSWYQQTPGQGLQFLFEYFSETQRNKGNFPGRFSGRQFSNSRSEMNVSTLELGDSALYLCASSLGARTRRAEAFFGQGTRLTVV.

This clone turned up a few times. This CDR3 is CASTDRGSYEQYF. CDR3 DNA: TGCGCCAGCACCGACCGGGGGTCCTACGAGCAGTACTTC. This chain links TRBV10-2 with TRBJ2-7, with D tentatively TRBD2 (6 bases). CDR3 length equals 13 residues. The V end lost 7 bases, the J end lost 1 base, and 11 bases lay between the germline ends. Germline CDR1 is WSHSY and CDR2 is SAAADI.

V and J are TRBV14 and TRBJ2-5; 11 positions match TRBD2. Trimming took 0 bases from V and 5 from J; bases not matched to a gene: 8. CDR1 is SGHDN, CDR2 FVKESK, per germline. This CDR3 region has 17 residues. CDR3 sequence: CASSQDRVAGGQETQYF. DNA of the CDR3: TGTGCCAGCAGCCAAGATCGAGTAGCGGGGGGGCAGGAGACCCAGTACTTC.

This rearrangement joins TRBV7-2 to TRBJ1-2, with a weak D call TRBD1 (6 bases). In germline, CDR1 is SGHTA, CDR2 FQGNSA. The V end was cut by 5 bases, the J end by 4 bases, with 11 bases between. This CDR3 is 13 amino acids long. CDR3: CASSATGTYGYTF. The CDR3 DNA follows: TGTGCCAGCAGCGCCACAGGGACCTATGGCTACACCTTC.

The chain couples TRBV29-1 to TRBJ2-1; the D gene is possibly TRBD2 (5 bases). CDR3 size: 12 residues. The germline V gene encodes CDR1 SQVTM and CDR2 ANQGSEA. V lost 8 bases to trimming and J lost 7 bases, with 15 bases between them. The CDR3 spells CSIRVGGNEQFF. CDR3 coding DNA: TGCAGCATCCGGGTCGGCGGGAATGAGCAGTTCTTC.

The DNA of the CDR3 is TGTGCCAGCAGTCTGGCGACAGATCTGAACACTGAAGCTTTCTTT. This codes for CASSLATDLNTEAFF. The chain recombines TRBV28 with TRBJ1-1; possibly TRBD1 for D (5 bases). The CDR3 has 15 amino acids. V was pared by 5 bases and J by 0 bases, with 13 bases between. Germline CDR1 MDHEN, CDR2 SYDVKM.

V gene TRBV28 combines with J gene TRBJ2-5, with D unclear. This CDR3 spans 15 amino acids. Per germline, CDR1 MDHEN and CDR2 SYDVKM. The V end lost 8 bases, the J end lost 5 bases, and 21 bases lay between the germline ends. The CDR3 DNA follows: TGTGCCAGCGCAAAATACTTATCTTCTCGGGAGACCCAGTACTTC. Amino acid sequence: CASAKYLSSRETQYF. The full variable domain, rest sourced from reference TRBV28 and TRBJ2-5, is DVKVTQSSRYLVKRTGEKVFLECVQDMDHENMFWYRQDPGLGLRLIYFSYDVKMKEKGDIPEGYSVSREKKERFSLILESASTNQTSMYLCASAKYLSSRETQYFGPGTRLLVL.

This chain links TRBV7-9 with TRBJ1-5, with 8 bases identical to TRBD1. The CDR3 has 15 residues. Germline assignment: CDR1 SEHNR and CDR2 FQNEAQ (reference sequence). Trimming removed 5 bases from V and 0 bases from J; junction bases left unmatched: 3. CDR3 sequence reads: CASSLGTGSNQPQHF. CDR3 DNA sequence: TGTGCCAGCAGCCTAGGGACAGGTAGCAATCAGCCCCAGCATTTT.

The J gene is TRBJ1-4, the V gene TRBV5-1, with D unresolved. From germline, CDR1 is SGHRS and CDR2 YFSETQ. The CDR3 consists of 16 residues. Deletions cut 1 base from V and 0 bases from J, with 10 bases between. The CDR3 loop is CASSLSFSSTNEKLFF. CDR3 sequence (DNA): TGCGCCAGCAGCTTGTCGTTCTCGTCAACTAATGAAAAACTGTTTTTT.

This clone has just one count. The V call is TRBV19, the J call TRBJ2-2, with 7 bases aligning to TRBD2. The CDR3 extends over 16 amino acids. CDR1 and CDR2 from the germline V gene are LNHDA and SQIVND (reference sequence). V trimming: 7 bases; J trimming: 2 bases; junction bases outside the gene matches: 10. The CDR3, as DNA: TGTGCCAGTAAGAGGGCAGCGGGGCCTAACACCGGGGAGCTGTTTTTT. Translated: CASKRAAGPNTGELFF.

The J gene is TRBJ2-7, the V gene TRBV5-1, with D perhaps matching TRBD1 (6 bases). CDR3 length: 16 residues. Germline-derived CDR1 and CDR2 are SGHRS and YFSETQ. V was cut by 0 bases and J by 0 bases, with 13 bases left in between. CDR3 in amino acids: CASSLVQGKISYEQYF. CDR3 DNA sequence: TGCGCCAGCAGCTTGGTACAGGGCAAAATCTCCTACGAGCAGTACTTC.

V and J are TRBV15 and TRBJ1-6, with D perhaps TRBD1 (6 bases). The CDR3 consists of 13 residues. Germline CDR1 is LNHNV and CDR2 is YYDKDF (reference sequence). Trimming left V 8 bases short and J 8 bases short, with 13 bases between. For the CDR3, the DNA is TGTGCCACCGAGGGGGGGCTGGATTCACCCCTCCACTTT. Amino acids: CATEGGLDSPLHF.

The chain combines TRBV5-1 with TRBJ2-2, with TRBD1 matching 10 bases. There are 15 residues in the CDR3. The V and J ends lost 9 bases and 4 bases, in that order; junction bases with no gene match: 9. Looked up from germline, CDR1 is SGHRS and CDR2 is YFSETQ. DNA of the CDR3: TGCGCCACCACAAGCGGACAGGGGGGCACCGGGGAGCTGTTTTTT. It yields the protein CATTSGQGGTGELFF.

The chain employs TRBV29-1 and TRBJ1-1; TRBD1 is a possible D gene (5 bases). Trimming left V 6 bases short and J 4 bases short, with 15 bases between. The CDR3 totals 13 residues. Germline CDR1 and CDR2: SQVTM and ANQGSEA. The chain's CDR3 is CSVGRPGGTEAFF. DNA for the CDR3: TGCAGCGTCGGAAGGCCGGGGGGCACTGAAGCTTTCTTT.

Regarding this clone: A read error may explain this, as a much larger clone is one base away. For the CDR3, the DNA is TGTGCCAGCAGCTTTAACAGGAACACTGAAGCTTTCTTT. It yields the protein CASSFNRNTEAFF. V is TRBV5-4 and J is TRBJ1-1; D uncertain. V was pared by 2 bases and J by 1 base, with 6 bases between. Germline CDR1 SGHNT, CDR2 YYREEE (reference sequence). The length of the CDR3 is 13 residues.

This chain connects TRBV2 to TRBJ1-5, with 8 positions matching TRBD1. With V trimmed by 6 bases and J by 7 bases, 11 bases remained unmatched. The CDR3 covers 15 residues. The germline V gene has CDR1 SNHLY and CDR2 FYNNEI. The CDR3 DNA reads as TGTGCCAGCAGCGGGGTTGGGGCAGGGGGCCAGCCCCAGCATTTT. This encodes CASSGVGAGGQPQHF. Supplemented by reference TRBV2 and TRBJ1-5, the full variable domain reads EPEVTQTPSHQVTQMGQEVILRCVPISNHLYFYWYRQILGQKVEFLVSFYNNEISEKSEIFDDQFSVERPDGSNFTLKIRSTKLEDSAMYFCASSGVGAGGQPQHFGDGTRLSIL.